The following is a T cell receptor (beta chain) sequence with its context. Its antigen remains unidentified. A much bigger clone sits one base away, suggesting this may be a read error. This entry belongs to a study of CD8+CD57+ T cells in acquired aplastic anemia. Study-wide points: Patients had approximately 30 CD8+ CDR3 sequences in common with controls (the shared set).

V lost 4 bases to trimming and J lost 7 bases, with 11 bases between them. Per germline, CDR1 MNHEY and CDR2 SVGAGI. This CDR3 has 12 amino acids. TCR beta VDJ and CDR3 profiling used genomic DNA as template. TCRdb called the reads again in MiXCR, with one record for every CDR3 protein. The table shows about 160,000 distinct CDR3 sequences, with just under 45% occurring only once. Sequencing was performed on sorted CD4+, CD8+, or CD8+CD57+ T cells (not recorded which) from PBMCs. This clonotype was sampled from a human donor in good health. The V call is TRBV6-5, the J call TRBJ2-7, with D tentatively TRBD1 (5 bases). The chain's CDR3 is CASSFYTGEQYF. CDR3 DNA sequence: TGTGCCAGCAGTTTTTACACAGGAGAGCAGTACTTC.